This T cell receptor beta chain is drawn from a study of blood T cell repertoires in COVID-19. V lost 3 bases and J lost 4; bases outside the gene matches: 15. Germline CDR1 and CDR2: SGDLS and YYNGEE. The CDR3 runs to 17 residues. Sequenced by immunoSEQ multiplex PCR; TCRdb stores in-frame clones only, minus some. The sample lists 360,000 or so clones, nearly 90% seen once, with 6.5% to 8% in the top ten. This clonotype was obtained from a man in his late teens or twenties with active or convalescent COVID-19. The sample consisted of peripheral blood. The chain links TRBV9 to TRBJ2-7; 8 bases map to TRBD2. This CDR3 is CASSERGNPSTQYEQYF. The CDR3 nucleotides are TGTGCCAGCAGCGAGCGGGGGAACCCATCAACACAATACGAGCAGTACTTC.